One sample yielded the 21 T cell receptor beta chains listed below, sequenced in a study of blood T cell repertoires in COVID-19. Profiled with immunoSEQ multiplex PCR; TCRdb holds only in-frame clones, not every one. Among over 300,000 clones listed, roughly 90% were seen once. The source material was peripheral blood. The source of these receptors is a man aged 35-49 years with acute or convalescent COVID-19.

V and J are TRBV27 and TRBJ1-5; 10 positions agree with TRBD1. The CDR3 is 15 residues long. V was pared by 6 bases and J by 7 bases, with 9 bases of the junction left unmatched. Germline loops: CDR1 MNHEY, CDR2 SMNVEV (reference sequence). The CDR3 loop reads CASSAPGQGQQPQHF. The CDR3 DNA is TGTGCCAGCAGCGCCCCGGGACAGGGGCAACAGCCCCAGCATTTT.

This clone was seen at least ten times. The chain links TRBV5-8 to TRBJ2-7; no clear D. Germline V gene data show CDR1 as SGHTS and CDR2 as YDEGEE. The length of the CDR3 is 13 residues. Trimming pared 6 bases from V and 5 bases from J, leaving 15 bases between. CDR3 bases: TGTGCCAGCAAAGCAGGTAACCAAGACGAGCAGTACTTC. This translates into CASKAGNQDEQYF.

The chain links TRBV27 to TRBJ1-4; D perhaps matches TRBD1 (5 bases). Trimming stripped 4 bases from V and 2 bases from J, with 11 bases between. This CDR3 region has 15 residues. CDR1 and CDR2 from the germline V gene are MNHEY and SMNVEV (reference sequence). CDR3 coding DNA: TGTGCCAGCAGTTGGATGACAGCCACTAATGAAAAACTGTTTTTT. It translates to CASSWMTATNEKLFF.

CDR3 bases: TGTGCCAGCAGCCGGGTCTCAGATACGCAGTATTTT. It specifies CASSRVSDTQYF. The V gene is TRBV11-2, the J gene TRBJ2-3; D is unresolved. The CDR3 spans 12 residues. From germline, CDR1 is SGHAT and CDR2 FQNNGV. V was clipped by 5 bases and J by 4 bases, with 7 bases between them.

The J gene is TRBJ2-7, the V gene TRBV7-2, with 12 bases aligning to TRBD2. Germline CDR1 and CDR2: SGHTA and FQGNSA. The length of the CDR3 is 15 residues. J gave up 4 bases and V 5 bases, and 6 bases lay outside the gene matches. The CDR3 DNA sequence: TGTGCCAGCAGCGTCCTAGCGGGAGGGCCATACGAGCAGTACTTC. This translates into CASSVLAGGPYEQYF.

V is TRBV19 and J is TRBJ1-2; 9 bases fit TRBD1. The trim removed 7 bases at V and 8 bases at J, leaving 14 bases unmatched. Germline-derived CDR1 and CDR2 are LNHDA and SQIVND (reference sequence). This CDR3 comprises 15 residues. CDR3 nucleotide sequence: TGTGCCAGTATTCGCCAACAGGGGGCTTCGGACGGCTACACCTTC. It encodes CASIRQQGASDGYTF.

V and J are TRBV7-9 and TRBJ1-6; tentative D call: TRBD1 (6 bases). Per the germline V gene, CDR1 is SEHNR and CDR2 is FQNEAQ (reference sequence). With 1 base removed from V and 5 bases from J, the gap between germline ends came to 12 bases. This CDR3 has 16 residues. The CDR3 loop reads CASSLELGADNSPLHF. CDR3 nucleotide sequence: TGTGCCAGCAGCTTAGAGTTGGGGGCCGATAATTCACCCCTCCACTTT.

This sequence joins TRBV6-5 and TRBJ2-2, with D perhaps TRBD2 (7 bases). Germline CDR1 MNHEY, CDR2 SVGAGI. CDR3 length equals 15 residues. With 11 bases removed from V and 3 bases from J, the gap between germline ends came to 19 bases. CDR3 region: CAPRGGGAHTGELFF. CDR3 nucleotide sequence: TGTGCCCCTAGAGGTGGGGGGGCCCACACCGGGGAGCTGTTTTTT.

The chain has TRBV27 and TRBJ2-2; D call uncertain. Germline lookup yields CDR1 MNHEY and CDR2 SMNVEV (reference sequence). The CDR3 length is 15 residues. V gave up 5 bases and J gave up 6 bases, with 16 bases separating them. CDR3 sequence: CASSPLRVPPGELFF. DNA for the CDR3: TGTGCCAGCAGTCCGCTTCGGGTACCGCCCGGGGAGCTGTTTTTT.

The chain recombines TRBV29-1 with TRBJ2-3; D might be TRBD1 (5 bases). CDR1 SQVTM and CDR2 ANQGSEA come from the germline V gene. The CDR3 loop spans 15 amino acids. V was shortened by 1 base and J by 1 base, with 12 bases between the two germline ends. The CDR3 DNA follows: TGCAGCGTTGAAGTCCAGGGAACCCGCACAGATACGCAGTATTTT. This sequence encodes CSVEVQGTRTDTQYF.

This clone was recorded only once. This same CDR3 is encoded by further DNA sequences in the sample. The J gene is TRBJ2-7, the V gene TRBV9; 7 nucleotides line up with TRBD1. The J segment lost 3 bases and the V segment lost 5 bases, leaving 2 bases of the junction unmatched. The CDR3 runs 12 residues. The germline gives CDR1 SGDLS, CDR2 YYNGEE. The CDR3 DNA reads TGTGCCAGCAGTCGGGACAGCTACGAGCAGTACTTC. Its protein product is CASSRDSYEQYF.

This sequence joins TRBV7-9 and TRBJ1-6; D perhaps matches TRBD1 (6 bases). The germline gives CDR1 SEHNR, CDR2 FQNEAQ (reference sequence). The ends were cut back, 6 bases at V and 5 bases at J, with 11 bases in the middle. CDR3 size: 14 residues. Here the CDR3 reads CASSRDNNNSPLHF. The CDR3, as DNA: TGTGCCAGCAGTCGGGACAACAATAATTCACCCCTCCACTTT.

V usage is TRBV15 and J usage is TRBJ2-7; TRBD1 aligns across 9 bases. The germline V gene has CDR1 LNHNV and CDR2 YYDKDF (reference sequence). The CDR3 spans 16 residues. Trimming at V came to 2 bases and at J to 3 bases, leaving 8 bases not matched to a gene. CDR3 DNA: TGTGCCACCAGCAGAAAACCCCGGGACAGGGTCTACGAGCAGTACTTC. Protein: CATSRKPRDRVYEQYF.

The chain links TRBV2 to TRBJ1-2; no clear D. Germline values: CDR1 SNHLY, CDR2 FYNNEI. Trimming cost V 7 bases and J 8 bases, with 14 bases left between them. The CDR3 is 12 amino acids. CDR3 in amino acids: CASIRSNWGYTF. Written as DNA, the CDR3 is TGTGCCAGCATTCGGTCGAACTGGGGCTACACCTTC.

V gene TRBV6-6 combines with J gene TRBJ1-5; D unclear. The CDR3 has 14 amino acids. Deletions cut 2 bases from V and 1 base from J, with 6 bases between. Germline CDR1 reads MNHNY; CDR2 reads SVGAGI (reference sequence). The CDR3 DNA sequence: TGTGCCAGCAGTTACCAGGTCAGCAATCAGCCCCAGCATTTT. Translation gives CASSYQVSNQPQHF.

The chain couples TRBV7-8 to TRBJ2-2; possibly TRBD2 for D (7 bases). Germline CDR1 and CDR2: SGHVS and FQNEAQ. Trimming removed 5 bases from V and 0 bases from J, with 10 bases in between. The CDR3 sequence is 15 residues long. CDR3 bases: TGTGCCAGCAGCCGAGGGGGGGCGAACACCGGGGAGCTGTTTTTT. It encodes CASSRGGANTGELFF.

The V gene is TRBV28, the J gene TRBJ1-2; 8 bases map to TRBD1. V dropped 3 bases and J dropped 8; count of bases not matched to a gene: 11. The germline CDR1 and CDR2 sequences are MDHEN and SYDVKM. The CDR3 extends over 15 amino acids. CDR3 in DNA: TGTGCCAGCAGTTTTTTCTTAGGACAGGGTTTCGGCTACACCTTC. It yields the protein CASSFFLGQGFGYTF.

This clone was seen only once. This sequence joins TRBV4-2 and TRBJ2-7, with a possible D match to TRBD2 (7 bases). The V gene lost 0 bases and the J gene lost 7 bases, with 16 bases spanning the gap. From germline, CDR1 is LGHNA and CDR2 YNFKEQ. This CDR3 spans 15 amino acids. DNA for the CDR3: TGTGCCAGCAGCCAAGAAGTAGGGGGGGTACAAGAGCAGTACTTC. Protein sequence: CASSQEVGGVQEQYF.

V usage is TRBV12-3 or TRBV12-4 and J usage is TRBJ2-7; D may be TRBD1 (6 bases). Trimming shortened V by 3 bases and J by 2 bases, and 8 bases separated the two germline ends. This CDR3 is built from 13 residues. DNA for the CDR3: TGTGCCAGCAGTTTTGGGACAACCTACGAGCAGTACTTC. It is translated as CASSFGTTYEQYF.

V usage is TRBV9 and J usage is TRBJ2-1, with TRBD2 identical over 10 bases. The V gene's germline CDR1 is SGDLS and CDR2 YYNGEE. The CDR3 runs 15 residues. J gave up 9 bases and V 3 bases, and 9 bases lay outside the gene matches. Here the CDR3 reads CASSGFSGRYSEQFF. The DNA for the CDR3 is TGTGCCAGCAGCGGATTTAGCGGGAGGTATAGTGAGCAGTTCTTC.

At least ten counts were recorded for this clone. V is TRBV5-1 and J is TRBJ1-3; D may be TRBD1 (5 bases). The CDR3 loop spans 15 amino acids. The germline V gene has CDR1 SGHRS and CDR2 YFSETQ. Trimming removed 4 bases at V and 8 bases at J, with 19 bases between. The CDR3 DNA is TGCGCCAGCAGCCCGGGGTTGGGACTGCAACACACCATATATTTT. Amino acids: CASSPGLGLQHTIYF.